The 4 T cell receptor beta chains presented below share a single source sample, sequenced in a study of blood T cells in healthy people across ages. A second PCR of 7 to 11 cycles used a sample-barcoded 5' primer and a J-beta primer mix. TCRdb re-analysed the 5' RACE reads in MiXCR, keeping a single row per CDR3 protein. The sample holds some 640,000 distinct CDR3 sequences, under 30% seen once. Sequencing was carried out using blood. The receptors were sampled from a woman aged 80 or over in good health.

In regard to this clonotype: This could be a read error, since a much larger clone is one nucleotide away. The chain carries TRBV5-1 and TRBJ1-2; tentative D call: TRBD1 (6 bases). This CDR3 comprises 16 residues. Germline lookup yields CDR1 SGHRS and CDR2 YFSETQ. The CDR3 DNA is TGCGCCCGCAGTATATCCCCGGGACAAGTATTTTATGGCTACACCTTC. It yields the protein CARSISPGQVFYGYTF.

The gene calls are TRBV29-1 and TRBJ2-1; D is unresolved. V was pared by 7 bases and J by 0 bases, with 10 bases between. CDR3 size: 13 residues. Germline assignment: CDR1 SQVTM and CDR2 ANQGSEA. The CDR3 protein is CSAVGHSYNEQFF. The CDR3 bases are TGCAGCGCGGTCGGGCACTCCTACAATGAGCAGTTCTTC.

The DNA of the CDR3 is TGTGCCAGCAGGGACCTAGCGGGGGGGCCAAGCAATGAGCAGTTCTTC. Translation: CASRDLAGGPSNEQFF. The rearrangement uses TRBV6-2 or TRBV6-3 and TRBJ2-1; 12 bases fit TRBD2. V lost 6 bases to trimming and J lost 6 bases; unmatched junction nucleotides: 9. The CDR3 is 16 amino acids. Germline CDR1 and CDR2: MNHEY and SVGEGT.

As for this clonotype: This may stem from a read error, because a much larger clone lies one nucleotide away. The rearrangement uses TRBV7-9 and TRBJ2-7; 12 bases fit TRBD1. Germline-derived CDR1 and CDR2 are SEHNR and FQNEAQ (reference sequence). V was clipped by 3 bases and J by 3 bases; unmatched bases: 6. The CDR3 runs 16 residues. The DNA for the CDR3 is TGTGCCAGCAGCTTTGCGGGACAGGGGGCCGGCTACGAGCAGTACTTC. The encoded protein is CASSFAGQGAGYEQYF.